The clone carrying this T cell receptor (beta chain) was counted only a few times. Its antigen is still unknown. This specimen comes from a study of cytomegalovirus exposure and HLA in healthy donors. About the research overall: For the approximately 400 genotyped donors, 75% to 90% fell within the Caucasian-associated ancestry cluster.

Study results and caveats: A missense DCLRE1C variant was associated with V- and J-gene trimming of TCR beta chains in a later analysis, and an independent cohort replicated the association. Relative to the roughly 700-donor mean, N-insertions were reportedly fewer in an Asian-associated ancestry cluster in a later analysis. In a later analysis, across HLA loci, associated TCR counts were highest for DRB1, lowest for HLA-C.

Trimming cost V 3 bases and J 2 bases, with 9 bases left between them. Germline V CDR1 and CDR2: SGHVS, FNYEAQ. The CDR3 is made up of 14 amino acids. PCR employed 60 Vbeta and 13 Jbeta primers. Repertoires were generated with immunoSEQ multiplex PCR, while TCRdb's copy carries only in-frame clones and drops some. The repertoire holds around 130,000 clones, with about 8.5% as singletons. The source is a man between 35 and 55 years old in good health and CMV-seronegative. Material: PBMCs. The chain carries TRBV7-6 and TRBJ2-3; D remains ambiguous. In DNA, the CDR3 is TGTGCCAGCAGCTTTAGACAAGACACAGATACGCAGTATTTT. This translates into CASSFRQDTDTQYF.